This T cell receptor (beta chain) was recovered during a study of T-cell reconstitution after alpha-beta-depleted transplantation in children. General study points: Once a year had passed after transplant, T-cell counts and diversity came mostly from newly produced T cells. There were some patients whose high TCRbeta diversity at day 60 came from surviving recipient T cells and thymic progenitors. Several hundred graft clones that had expanded were reportedly the source of alpha-beta T cells about two months after transplant.

With respect to this clonotype: Its target is unknown.

Molecular barcoding with unique molecular identifiers was used for the TCRbeta library. TCRdb processed the PCR reads anew with MiXCR; each CDR3 protein has one entry. The sample shows under 750,000 distinct CDR3 sequences, 20% to 25% of them seen only once. This CDR3 has 15 amino acids. The material sequenced was PBMCs, mostly from graft donor cells, taken 360 days after TCRalphabeta/CD19-depleted stem cell transplant. The origin of this receptor is a boy under two years old who had a stem cell transplant for acute myeloid leukemia, so the T cells may come from the graft donor. The chain has TRBV21-1 and TRBJ1-5; TRBD1, as called in the table, went unchecked against the DNA. TRBV21-1 is termed a pseudogene. In nucleotides, the CDR3 is TGTGCCAGCAATGAAGGGGACAGAAGCAATCAGCCCCAGCATTTT. Protein: CASNEGDRSNQPQHF.